These 9 T cell receptor beta chains share one sample of origin, sequenced in a study of naive and memory T cell subsets. Amplification of ligated cDNA took four PCR rounds with SP2 and nested alpha and beta constant primers. From the UMI-ligation and nested PCR reads, TCRdb called clonotypes with MiXCR, one entry per CDR3 protein. This table holds around 30,000 distinct CDR3 sequences, 6.5% to 8% found once. As for treatment: skin biopsy from PPD injection site in Mantoux-positive individual. An oligonucleotide containing a UMI was ligated to the 3' end of TCR cDNA. Sequenced material: skin, taken from a tuberculin skin test site. These receptors were collected from an adult in good health.

CDR3 residues: CASRRRTGPNEQFF. The CDR3 DNA follows: TGTGCCAGCAGGAGACGGACGGGCCCCAATGAGCAGTTCTTC. The chain has TRBV6-5 and TRBJ2-1, with D hard to call. Looked up from germline, CDR1 is MNHEY and CDR2 is SVGAGI. V lost 6 bases, J lost 6 bases, and 15 bases lay in between. The CDR3 covers 14 residues.

In its sample, this clonotype was seen a few times. The V and J genes are TRBV7-8 and TRBJ1-2; the D is unclear. The CDR3 sequence is 15 residues long. V dropped 5 bases and J dropped 8 bases, with 21 bases sitting between them. CDR1 and CDR2 (germline): SGHVS, FQNEAQ. CDR3 bases: TGTGCCAGCAGCCCCAATAGGGCTGACGGTTACGGCTACACCTTC. Protein sequence: CASSPNRADGYGYTF.

This chain connects TRBV29-1 to TRBJ2-2, with 8 bases aligning to TRBD1. V shed 3 bases and J 0 bases; nucleotides not matched to a gene: 9. Germline CDR1 and CDR2: SQVTM and ANQGSEA. CDR3 size: 17 residues. The CDR3 bases are TGCAGCGTTGAGTCTAGGACAGGGCCAACGAACACCGGGGAGCTGTTTTTT. This encodes CSVESRTGPTNTGELFF.

In the case of this clonotype: A read error may be the cause here, since a much bigger clone is one base away. This chain connects TRBV10-3 to TRBJ2-1; no definite D call. CDR1 is ENHRY and CDR2 is SYGVKD in the germline V gene. The V end lost 8 bases, the J end lost 0 bases, and 11 bases lay between the germline ends. The CDR3 covers 14 residues. The CDR3, as DNA: TGTGCCATCGAAAGGGATATCTCCTACAATGAGCAGTTCTTC. This translates into CAIERDISYNEQFF.

In its sample, this clonotype was seen a few times. The gene calls are TRBV7-8 and TRBJ1-6, with a possible D match to TRBD1 (6 bases). The CDR3 loop spans 19 amino acids. Germline V gives CDR1 SGHVS, CDR2 FQNEAQ. Between the trimmed V and J ends, which lost 2 bases and 0 bases, there was a span of 17 bases. This chain's CDR3 is CASSLKASRDNSYNSPLHF. The DNA for the CDR3 is TGTGCCAGCAGCTTAAAAGCAAGTCGGGACAACTCCTATAATTCACCCCTCCACTTT.

This clonotype was recorded at least ten times. The rearrangement uses TRBV9 and TRBJ2-2; D ambiguous. Germline CDR1 and CDR2: SGDLS and YYNGEE. The CDR3 is 12 residues long. V lost 4 bases and J lost 7, with 8 bases in between. The CDR3 loop reads CASSPSFGELFF. The CDR3 nucleotides read TGTGCCAGCAGCCCTAGTTTCGGGGAGCTGTTTTTT.

This clonotype occurred a few times. The CDR3 sequence is CASSETGTGTREQYF. CDR3 DNA: TGTGCCAGCAGCGAGACCGGGACAGGGACCCGCGAGCAGTACTTC. The V call is TRBV7-9, the J call TRBJ2-7, with 9 bases fitting TRBD1. Germline V gives CDR1 SEHNR, CDR2 FQNEAQ (reference sequence). This CDR3 is built from 15 residues. The V gene end was trimmed by 5 bases and the J gene end by 6 bases; junction bases not matched to a gene: 11.

At least ten counts were recorded for this clonotype. The chain is built from TRBV7-6 and TRBJ2-3, with D perhaps given as TRBD1 or TRBD2 (6 bases each). The CDR3 length is 14 residues. Per the germline V gene, CDR1 is SGHVS and CDR2 is FNYEAQ. V gave up 5 bases and J gave up 4 bases, with 13 bases separating them. CDR3 nucleotides: TGTGCCAGCAGCCCGGGGGCCGGGGCAGATACGCAGTATTTT. Its protein product is CASSPGAGADTQYF.

This clonotype appeared many times. This sequence joins TRBV7-2 and TRBJ2-7, with D tentatively TRBD1 (8 bases). V was trimmed by 2 bases and J by 5 bases, leaving 16 bases between them. The germline CDR1 and CDR2 sequences are SGHTA and FQGNSA. The CDR3 runs to 15 residues. CDR3 bases: TGTGCCAGCAGCTTACGGGACAGGACTAGGGACGAGCAGTACTTC. It translates to CASSLRDRTRDEQYF.